Listed below are T cell receptor beta chains from one sample, sequenced in a study of technical replicates of blood from a handful of donors. Some clones are missing from TCRdb's copy, which holds only in-frame ones; the method was immunoSEQ multiplex PCR. The data show over 70,000 clones, with 85% to 95% seen just once and 4.7% held by the top ten. Material for sequencing was PBMCs. Source of these receptors: a human donor in good health. Some clones in this sample may be carry-over from other donors' samples. CDR3s leave out the opening cysteine and the closing phenylalanine or tryptophan.

ASSVDPSGKTDTQY	TRBV9	TRBJ2-3
ASSLGTDLTEAF	TRBV5-5	TRBJ1-1
ASSQDPGGYEQY	TRBV4-1	TRBJ2-7
ASSEITGGSYGYT	TRBV10-2	TRBJ1-2
ASSNGLAGGPLAQY	TRBV19	TRBJ2-5
ASSTSGGSDTQY	TRBV13	TRBJ2-3
ASSFGPGYEQY	TRBV27	TRBJ2-7
ASSLVGGGAGELF	TRBV7-8	TRBJ2-2
ASSSQGGTKTDTQY	TRBV7-3	TRBJ2-3
ASSVAGAPYNEQF	TRBV27	TRBJ2-1
ASSSRTGGESPLH	TRBV5-1	TRBJ1-6
ASSVLGGVSTDTQY	TRBV5-4	TRBJ2-3
ASSPDYSTDTQY	TRBV7-2	TRBJ2-3
ASSSDRANVDTQY	TRBV5-1	TRBJ2-3
AWSVRTSEDEQY	TRBV30	TRBJ2-7
ASSLGLDSYEQY	TRBV4-2	TRBJ2-7
ASSATQGRETQY	TRBV7-6	TRBJ2-5
ASSSRTTLTYEQY	TRBV7-2	TRBJ2-7
ASSPWTSGRADGELF	TRBV7-7	TRBJ2-2
ASSAATGQSPLH	TRBV2	TRBJ1-6
ASSLGMARGEKNTEAF	TRBV5-4	TRBJ1-1
ASSESDLNYGYT	TRBV6-1	TRBJ1-2
ASSSEGGPYEQY	TRBV7-9	TRBJ2-7
ASSIGGGRAFNEQF	TRBV19	TRBJ2-1
ASSQDRQAKAF	TRBV4-3	TRBJ1-1
ASRPQGTSGQQY	TRBV5-1	TRBJ2-7
ASSPDRVREKLF	TRBV11-2	TRBJ1-4
ASSPGSHYEQY	TRBV7-2	TRBJ2-7
ASSPTSMDTQY	TRBV5-1	TRBJ2-3
ASSLVGQASSYEQY	TRBV28	TRBJ2-7
AWSVQTDNSPLH	TRBV30	TRBJ1-6
AWSVEGYEQY	TRBV30	TRBJ2-7
ASSLASGGRDTQY	TRBV5-6	TRBJ2-3
ASSLEIGINYGYT	TRBV7-9	TRBJ1-2
ATSDGGSAF	TRBV15	TRBJ1-1
ASSQASGRGETQY	TRBV4-3	TRBJ2-5
ASSPSGGASYNEQF	TRBV7-3	TRBJ2-1
ASSSGTSGRVDTQY	TRBV7-2	TRBJ2-3
SATTRGEQY	TRBV20-1	TRBJ2-7
ASSPTGKADTQY	TRBV5-6	TRBJ2-3